The 22 T cell receptor beta chains below were found in one sample sequenced in a study of cytomegalovirus exposure and HLA in healthy donors. Only in-frame clones appear in the TCRdb table, and some are missing; sequencing was by immunoSEQ multiplex PCR. Here the sample spans 100,000 to 150,000 clones, 89% being singletons. The specimen was PBMCs. The receptors originated from a woman younger than 35 in good health and CMV-seronegative.

The rearrangement joins TRBV4-3 to TRBJ1-5; D might be TRBD1 (6 bases). Germline CDR1 and CDR2: LGHNA and YSLEER. Trimming shortened V by 3 bases and J by 4 bases, and 13 bases separated the two germline ends. The CDR3 length is 15 residues. CDR3 sequence (DNA): TGCGCCAGCAGCCAGGACACAGGGAGTAATCAGCCCCAGCATTTT. Amino acids: CASSQDTGSNQPQHF.

The chain recombines TRBV4-3 with TRBJ2-7; possible D gene TRBD2, 6 bases. CDR3 length: 16 amino acids. CDR1 LGHNA and CDR2 YSLEER come from the germline V gene. V lost 0 bases and J 3 bases, leaving 15 bases between the germline ends. CDR3 coding DNA: TGCGCCAGCAGCCAAGATGGGGGGAGCGGAAACTACGAGCAGTACTTC. Amino acids: CASSQDGGSGNYEQYF.

This clone was seen once. V is TRBV29-1 and J is TRBJ2-3; perhaps TRBD2 as D (7 bases). V lost 7 bases and J lost 0, with 23 bases in between. This CDR3 has 17 residues. CDR1 is SQVTM and CDR2 is ANQGSEA in the germline V gene. The CDR3 nucleotides read TGCAGCGCCTGTCTTGCGTCGGCGGGGGCTAGCACAGATACGCAGTATTTT. It yields the protein CSACLASAGASTDTQYF.

The chain is built from TRBV19 and TRBJ1-1, with unresolved D. Between the trimmed V and J ends, which lost 2 bases and 3 bases, there was a span of 7 bases. CDR3 size: 13 residues. Germline loops: CDR1 LNHDA, CDR2 SQIVND (reference sequence). In DNA, the CDR3 is TGTGCCAGTAGTATAAGCTTGGACACTGAAGCTTTCTTT. It encodes CASSISLDTEAFF.

This clone was observed a few times. The rearrangement links TRBV6-1 to TRBJ2-6; no clear D. Trimming took off 4 bases at V and 4 bases at J, with 8 bases between the two ends. In germline, CDR1 is MNHNS, CDR2 SASEGT. The CDR3 runs to 14 residues. CDR3 in DNA: TGTGCCAGCAGTGGAGTGTCCGGGGCCAACGTCCTGACTTTC. Protein product: CASSGVSGANVLTF.

The rearrangement links TRBV6-5 to TRBJ2-7, with D tentatively TRBD1 (7 bases). CDR3 length: 11 amino acids. Trimming shortened V by 8 bases and J by 6 bases, and 11 bases separated the two germline ends. Germline-derived CDR1 and CDR2 are MNHEY and SVGAGI. The CDR3 bases are TGTGCCAGCCGACAGGGACTCGAGCAGTACTTC. Protein: CASRQGLEQYF.

This sequence joins TRBV9 and TRBJ2-7; the D gene is possibly TRBD2 (6 bases). The germline CDR1 and CDR2 sequences are SGDLS and YYNGEE. V shed 0 bases and J shed 7 bases, with 20 bases lying between them. This CDR3 is built from 16 residues. DNA for the CDR3: TGTGCCAGCAGCGTAGTGGTAGATCCTTCTGCGGGGGAGCAGTACTTC. Amino acid sequence: CASSVVVDPSAGEQYF.

The chain uses TRBV5-1 and TRBJ2-6; the D gene is possibly TRBD1 (6 bases). The ends were cut back, 6 bases at V and 1 base at J, with 14 bases in the middle. The CDR3 is 16 amino acids. Germline V gene sequence: CDR1 SGHRS, CDR2 YFSETQ. As DNA, the CDR3 is TGCGCCAGCACCGTACAGGGAACTTCTGGGGCCAACGTCCTGACTTTC. Amino acid sequence: CASTVQGTSGANVLTF.

The J gene is TRBJ1-1, the V gene TRBV11-1; D gene uncertain. The CDR3 has 15 residues. Germline V gives CDR1 SGHAT, CDR2 FQDESV (reference sequence). The V end was cut by 5 bases, the J end by 1 base, with 14 bases between. The CDR3 DNA sequence: TGTGCCAGCAGCCGGATCCTACAGCAGAACACTGAAGCTTTCTTT. It specifies CASSRILQQNTEAFF.

This sequence joins TRBV7-2 and TRBJ2-7, with D possibly TRBD2 on 6 matching bases. V lost 1 base to trimming and J lost 4 bases, with 17 bases between them. Looked up from germline, CDR1 is SGHTA and CDR2 is FQGNSA. CDR3 size: 16 residues. The CDR3 is CASSLGSASETYEQYF. The CDR3, as DNA: TGTGCCAGCAGCTTAGGTTCCGCTAGCGAGACATACGAGCAGTACTTC.

This clone has only one observation. V is TRBV2 and J is TRBJ1-2, with D perhaps matching TRBD1 (5 bases). The germline V gene encodes CDR1 SNHLY and CDR2 FYNNEI. CDR3 length: 13 amino acids. Trimming shortened V by 6 bases and J by 5 bases, and 13 bases separated the two germline ends. CDR3 sequence reads: CASSKQVGYGYTF. Written as DNA, the CDR3 is TGTGCCAGCAGCAAACAGGTGGGATATGGCTACACCTTC.

This chain links TRBV28 with TRBJ2-7; 7 nucleotides line up with TRBD2. CDR1 is MDHEN and CDR2 is SYDVKM in the germline V gene. The CDR3 runs to 14 residues. After removal of 9 bases from V and 0 bases from J, the junction contained 8 bases not matched to a gene. The CDR3 region has the DNA TGTGCCAGTATCAAGTGGGAGGGCTCCTACGAGCAGTACTTC. It encodes CASIKWEGSYEQYF.

J is TRBJ2-2 and V is TRBV10-1; 9 nucleotides align to TRBD1. The CDR3 is 13 amino acids. Germline V CDR1 and CDR2: WNHNN, SYGVQD (reference sequence). With V trimmed by 3 bases and J by 8 bases, 1 base remained unmatched. The CDR3 DNA is TGCGCCAGCAGTGAAGGGACAGGGGGGGAGCTGTTTTTT. It translates to CASSEGTGGELFF.

V usage is TRBV11-2 and J usage is TRBJ2-5; possible D gene TRBD1, 6 bases. The germline V gene has CDR1 SGHAT and CDR2 FQNNGV. This CDR3 spans 15 amino acids. Trimming left V 1 base short and J 5 bases short, with 14 bases between. This CDR3 is CASSLGVGGSETQYF. The CDR3, as DNA: TGTGCCAGCAGCTTAGGCGTAGGGGGATCCGAGACCCAGTACTTC.

The chain is built from TRBV18 and TRBJ2-3; no clear D gene. This CDR3 has 14 amino acids. CDR1 and CDR2 (germline): KGHSH, LQKENI. V lost 3 bases and J lost 5, with 12 bases in between. CDR3 sequence: CASSPRVNGDTQYF. For the CDR3, the DNA is TGTGCCAGCTCACCCCGCGTAAATGGAGATACGCAGTATTTT.

This clone was counted a single time. CDR3 nucleotide sequence: TGTGCCAGCAAGGCACAGGGGGCAGGTGAAAAACTGTTTTTT. It encodes CASKAQGAGEKLFF. The chain combines TRBV5-6 with TRBJ1-4, with 9 bases that match TRBD1. V gave up 6 bases and J gave up 7 bases; unmatched junction bases: 7. The CDR3 totals 14 residues. The germline gives CDR1 SGHDT, CDR2 YYEEEE.

V gene TRBV4-1 combines with J gene TRBJ1-5; no clear D gene. The CDR3 is made up of 15 amino acids. Trimming cost V 0 bases and J 3 bases, with 9 bases left between them. Germline values: CDR1 MGHRA, CDR2 YSYEKL. In nucleotides, the CDR3 is TGCGCCAGCAGCCAAGACAGGAGGGACAATCAGCCCCAGCATTTT. As protein: CASSQDRRDNQPQHF.

The rearrangement links TRBV5-1 to TRBJ1-1, with TRBD1 as a possible D gene (5 bases). The length of the CDR3 is 15 residues. The germline gives CDR1 SGHRS, CDR2 YFSETQ. V was clipped by 4 bases and J by 4 bases, with 17 bases between them. This CDR3 reads CASSPPLGGSTEAFF. CDR3 in DNA: TGCGCCAGCAGCCCCCCCCTTGGGGGGAGCACTGAAGCTTTCTTT.

CDR3 sequence reads: CAISGGLAGNTGELFF. CDR3 in DNA: TGTGCCATCAGTGGAGGACTAGCGGGGAACACCGGGGAGCTGTTTTTT. The rearrangement joins TRBV10-3 to TRBJ2-2, with TRBD2 matching 11 bases. This CDR3 contains 16 residues. J was trimmed by 1 base and V by 4 bases; bases with no gene match: 2. Germline V lookup: CDR1 ENHRY, CDR2 SYGVKD.

The chain couples TRBV4-2 to TRBJ2-5, with TRBD2 matching over 13 bases. The CDR3 spans 17 residues. Germline CDR1 and CDR2: LGHNA and YNFKEQ. V shed 1 base and J 3 bases; nucleotides not matched to a gene: 5. The CDR3 sequence is CASSQGTSGSTEETQYF. As DNA, the CDR3 is TGTGCCAGCAGCCAAGGGACTAGCGGGAGTACTGAAGAGACCCAGTACTTC.

This sequence joins TRBV28 and TRBJ1-1; D remains ambiguous. The CDR3 consists of 12 residues. CDR1 and CDR2 from the germline V gene are MDHEN and SYDVKM. With 2 bases removed from V and 4 bases from J, the gap between germline ends came to 5 bases. The CDR3 protein is CASSLEGTEAFF. DNA for the CDR3: TGTGCCAGCAGTTTAGAGGGCACTGAAGCTTTCTTT.

The J gene is TRBJ1-4, the V gene TRBV4-3; D remains ambiguous. Germline CDR1 and CDR2: LGHNA and YSLEER. This CDR3 has 15 residues. V was shortened by 0 bases and J by 7 bases, with 12 bases between the two germline ends. The CDR3 reads CASSQDYPAGEKLFF. Written as DNA, the CDR3 is TGCGCCAGCAGCCAAGATTACCCGGCGGGTGAAAAACTGTTTTTT.